This record looks at one T cell receptor (beta chain) sequence and its context. Its antigen is still unknown. The data are from a study of cytomegalovirus exposure and HLA in healthy donors. Study-level findings and limits: Many donors shared some public TCRs, even though most TCR sequences were rare. A later analysis found that most CMV-associated TCR beta chains appeared HLA-restricted. Sequencing artifact likely explains a cluster of highly shared sequence variants.

Both 60 Vbeta primers and 13 Jbeta primers went into the PCR. Clones were sequenced by immunoSEQ multiplex PCR, and TCRdb holds only the in-frame ones, with some missing. The repertoire holds 150,000 to 200,000 clones, with 80% to 85% as singletons. The germline gives CDR1 MNHEY, CDR2 SMNVEV (reference sequence). The CDR3 consists of 15 residues. Trimming took 6 bases from V and 3 from J; bases not matched to a gene: 5. Though nominally healthy at sampling, donors likely had unrecorded immune exposures. This TCR was sampled from a woman younger than 35 in good health and CMV-seronegative. The genes are TRBV27 and TRBJ2-2; 9 bases are a match to TRBD1. Source material: PBMCs. CDR3 in DNA: TGTGCCAGCAGCCCCAGGACAGGGGACACCGGGGAGCTGTTTTTT. It is translated as CASSPRTGDTGELFF.